This T cell receptor (beta chain) comes out of a study of early T cells in non-severe SARS-CoV-2 infection. Study context: Sequencing targeted bulk RNA from unsorted whole blood, leaving chains unpaired.

Study results and limitations: Matching results from VDJdb favored anti-spike CD8 responses, leaving private and CD4 specificities undetected.

In the library, individual cDNA molecules carried attached unique molecular identifiers. A single record per CDR3 protein comes from TCRdb applying MiXCR to the 5' RACE reads. This sample carries under 80,000 distinct CDR3 sequences, about 9.9% of them seen once, and the ten largest clones take 3.8%. The sample holds many counts of this clonotype. Its specificity is unknown. CDR3 length equals 15 residues. CDR1 SGHVS and CDR2 FNYEAQ come from the germline V gene. V dropped 4 bases and J dropped 6 bases, with 17 bases sitting between them. The chain recombines TRBV7-6 with TRBJ2-3; D possibly matches TRBD1 or TRBD2 (5 bases each). The receptor's source is an adult who was a healthcare worker with PCR-confirmed SARS-CoV-2 infection or an uninfected control (not recorded which). Specimen: whole blood. CDR3 residues: CASSSGLVLPDTQYF. The DNA of the CDR3 is TGTGCCAGCAGCTCGGGGCTTGTTCTCCCGGATACGCAGTATTTT.